Presented here are 4 T cell receptor beta chains from one specimen sequenced in a study of B cell selection in AIRE deficiency. Method: immunoSEQ multiplex PCR; TCRdb's copy keeps in-frame clones and lacks some. The sample lists about 20,000 clones, around 97% occurring once. CD4+CD127+ cells were sorted as the conventional CD4 T cells. Sequenced material: conventional CD4+ T cells sorted from PBMCs. The receptors shown here come from a human donor with AIRE deficiency.

The chain links TRBV28 to TRBJ2-5; 13 positions agree with TRBD2. After removal of 4 bases from V and 2 bases from J, the junction contained 10 bases not matched to a gene. Germline V gives CDR1 MDHEN, CDR2 SYDVKM. This CDR3 is 18 amino acids long. CDR3 sequence reads: CASSSPEGTSGDQETQYF. CDR3 DNA: TGTGCCAGCAGTTCCCCCGAAGGGACTAGCGGGGATCAAGAGACCCAGTACTTC.

The V call is TRBV4-3, the J call TRBJ2-2; 11 nucleotides align to TRBD2. The V and J ends lost 2 bases and 6 bases, in that order; junction bases with no gene match: 8. CDR1 and CDR2 from the germline V gene are LGHNA and YSLEER. The CDR3 extends over 17 amino acids. CDR3 protein: CASSQRVAGGPAGELFF. Written as DNA, the CDR3 is TGCGCCAGCAGCCAAAGAGTAGCGGGGGGGCCGGCCGGGGAGCTGTTTTTT.

The count of this clone is one. The chain carries TRBV27 and TRBJ2-3, with D tentatively TRBD1 or TRBD2 (6 bases each). Germline V CDR1 and CDR2: MNHEY, SMNVEV (reference sequence). The CDR3 has 15 amino acids. V was cut by 6 bases and J by 4 bases, with 17 bases left in between. CDR3 amino acids: CASSWGAGRADTQYF. The CDR3 DNA sequence: TGTGCCAGCAGCTGGGGGGCGGGCCGGGCAGATACGCAGTATTTT.

The chain is built from TRBV9 and TRBJ1-1, with a possible D match to TRBD1 (5 bases). Trimming removed 0 bases at V and 5 bases at J, with 14 bases between. Germline loops: CDR1 SGDLS, CDR2 YYNGEE. CDR3 length equals 15 residues. This chain's CDR3 is CASSVAGRGGTEAFF. For the CDR3, the DNA is TGTGCCAGCAGCGTAGCTGGAAGGGGAGGGACTGAAGCTTTCTTT.